This entry lists 22 T cell receptor beta chains sequenced from one sample in a study of Ad26.COV2.S vaccination and SARS-CoV-2 variants (dated by TCRdb to the early 2020s). Preparation of the library involved the immunoSEQ multiplex PCR assay. The clones in this table, taken by TCRdb from immuneACCESS, are in-frame only. Not every clone is retained; where verified, under half of the shortfall comes from an unresolved V gene, and the cause of the rest is unknown. In all, the sample holds roughly 240,000 clones, and 88% of those were seen once. The ten biggest clones cover around 10% of the sample. According to the study, the label for this sample's treatment or condition signals: about 20 received Ad26.COV2.S at low or high dose, single or two shots; 5 received placebo; per-sample allocation not given. Repertoires of vaccine and placebo recipients were sequenced from samples taken on day 63 after the first injection.

The sample here was peripheral blood, taken in a trial of Ad26.COV2.S vaccine versus placebo. These receptors all come from a person aged 18-65 years who received the Ad26.COV2.S COVID-19 vaccine or a placebo.

This clone was detected a few times. J is TRBJ2-3 and V is TRBV5-1; the D gene is possibly TRBD1 (6 bases). V shed 1 base and J shed 5 bases, with 8 bases lying between them. The CDR3 has 13 residues. Germline V gives CDR1 SGHRS, CDR2 YFSETQ. CDR3 loop: CASSLQGGDTQYF. In DNA, the CDR3 is TGCGCCAGCAGCTTGCAAGGGGGAGATACGCAGTATTTT.

CDR3 loop: CASGRTDTQYF. In DNA form, the CDR3 reads TGTGCCAGCGGCCGCACAGATACGCAGTATTTT. The rearrangement links TRBV12-3 or TRBV12-4 to TRBJ2-3; D remains ambiguous. The CDR3 runs 11 residues. V was clipped by 8 bases and J by 1 base, with 4 bases between them.

J is TRBJ2-5 and V is TRBV3-1 (or the pseudogene TRBV3-2); 12 bases agree with TRBD2. The length of the CDR3 is 16 residues. Germline V gives CDR1 LGHDT, CDR2 YNNKEL (reference sequence). The V segment lost 5 bases and the J segment 5 bases; nucleotides outside the gene matches: 9. The CDR3 DNA is TGTGCCAGCAGCTTCCTAGCGGGAGGGCTTGGGGAGACCCAGTACTTC. It is translated as CASSFLAGGLGETQYF.

V is TRBV19 and J is TRBJ1-6; tentative D call: TRBD1 (6 bases). This CDR3 has 12 residues. With 9 bases removed from V and 9 bases from J, the gap between germline ends came to 12 bases. Germline loops: CDR1 LNHDA, CDR2 SQIVND (reference sequence). DNA of the CDR3: TGTGCCAGCAAAGGGGGGAGTTCACCCCTCCACTTT. Translation gives CASKGGSSPLHF.

The CDR3: CASSDSPGGVGETQYF. The CDR3 DNA follows: TGTGCCAGCAGTGACTCCCCGGGGGGCGTGGGAGAGACCCAGTACTTC. The chain recombines TRBV2 with TRBJ2-5; possible D gene TRBD2, 7 bases. V shed 3 bases and J shed 4 bases, with 18 bases lying between them. The CDR3 consists of 16 residues. Germline V gene sequence: CDR1 SNHLY, CDR2 FYNNEI.

The chain employs TRBV7-2 and TRBJ1-1; D remains unclear. V was trimmed by 4 bases and J by 2 bases, leaving 11 bases between them. Germline lookup yields CDR1 SGHTA and CDR2 FQGNSA. The CDR3 is 14 residues long. In DNA form, the CDR3 reads TGTGCCAGCAGCTCTACAAGACTTAACACTGAAGCTTTCTTT. Translating gives CASSSTRLNTEAFF.

V gene TRBV5-4 combines with J gene TRBJ2-1; weak D call: TRBD2 (6 bases). The CDR3 is made up of 16 amino acids. Trimming removed 3 bases from V and 8 bases from J, with 21 bases in between. Germline CDR1 is SGHNT and CDR2 is YYREEE (reference sequence). Here the CDR3 reads CASSWPGDGARDEQFF. In DNA form, the CDR3 reads TGTGCCAGCAGCTGGCCGGGGGATGGGGCAAGGGATGAGCAGTTCTTC.

This chain connects TRBV19 to TRBJ1-2, with TRBD1 as a possible D gene (6 bases). This CDR3 is built from 16 residues. Germline CDR1 and CDR2: LNHDA and SQIVND (reference sequence). Trimming shortened V by 6 bases and J by 4 bases, and 21 bases separated the two germline ends. DNA for the CDR3: TGTGCCAGTAGCCCCCAGGACAGCTTATTAGGCTATGGCTACACCTTC. Its translation is CASSPQDSLLGYGYTF. The whole variable domain, filled in from reference TRBV19 and TRBJ1-2, reads DGGITQSPKYLFRKEGQNVTLSCEQNLNHDAMYWYRQDPGQGLRLIYYSQIVNDFQKGDIAEGYSVSREKKESFPLTVTSAQKNPTAFYLCASSPQDSLLGYGYTFGSGTRLTVV.

This clone has a single count. The V call is TRBV27, the J call TRBJ2-2, with TRBD2 identical over 11 bases. This CDR3 comprises 17 residues. Germline V gives CDR1 MNHEY, CDR2 SMNVEV (reference sequence). Unmatched junction bases numbered 7, after V lost 2 bases and J lost 5 bases. This CDR3 is CASSLLAGGGITGELFF. CDR3 sequence (DNA): TGTGCCAGCAGTTTACTAGCGGGAGGCGGGATTACCGGGGAGCTGTTTTTT.

This clone was observed a handful of times. The chain recombines TRBV7-8 with TRBJ1-1; 7 positions match TRBD1. The CDR3 sequence is 15 residues long. V lost 1 base to trimming and J lost 2 bases; unmatched junction nucleotides: 4. CDR1 SGHVS and CDR2 FQNEAQ come from the germline V gene. DNA for the CDR3: TGTGCCAGCAGCTTAGTTGACAGGGCTAACACTGAAGCTTTCTTT. As protein: CASSLVDRANTEAFF.

Only a few counts were recorded for this clone. In DNA, the CDR3 is TGTGCCAGCAGTTTATCCCCAGGGGACAATCAGCCCCAGCATTTT. Translation: CASSLSPGDNQPQHF. This chain links TRBV28 with TRBJ1-5; D is possibly TRBD1 (6 bases). The CDR3 totals 15 residues. Trimming removed 1 base at V and 3 bases at J, with 10 bases between. Germline V gene data show CDR1 as MDHEN and CDR2 as SYDVKM.

The chain couples TRBV28 to TRBJ2-3, with 8 bases that match TRBD1. Germline V gives CDR1 MDHEN, CDR2 SYDVKM. The trim removed 5 bases at V and 2 bases at J, leaving 6 bases unmatched. The CDR3 is 15 residues long. The CDR3 bases are TGTGCCAGCAGTCCAGGACAGGGATACACAGATACGCAGTATTTT. It encodes CASSPGQGYTDTQYF.

The V call is TRBV6-6, the J call TRBJ2-1; possible D gene TRBD2, 5 bases. The CDR3 runs 16 residues. The germline V gene has CDR1 MNHNY and CDR2 SVGAGI (reference sequence). The V end lost 5 bases, the J end lost 1 base, and 15 bases lay between the germline ends. CDR3 in amino acids: CASSHLASGSYNEQFF. As DNA, the CDR3 is TGTGCCAGCAGTCACCTCGCCAGCGGTTCCTACAATGAGCAGTTCTTC.

The DNA of the CDR3 is TGTGCCAGCAGCTTAGTTGTGCTAGGGGGCCCTTCCTCCTACGAGCAGTACTTC. Its translation is CASSLVVLGGPSSYEQYF. The rearrangement uses TRBV7-9 and TRBJ2-7; 7 positions agree with TRBD1. The V segment lost 1 base and the J segment 0 bases; nucleotides outside the gene matches: 12. Germline lookup yields CDR1 SEHNR and CDR2 FQNEAQ (reference sequence). This CDR3 is 18 amino acids long.

The chain links TRBV11-1 to TRBJ2-7, with D hard to call. Between the trimmed V and J ends, which lost 1 base and 3 bases, there was a span of 10 bases. The CDR3 covers 14 residues. In germline, CDR1 is SGHAT, CDR2 FQDESV (reference sequence). The CDR3 loop reads CASSLGPGSYEQYF. CDR3 DNA sequence: TGTGCCAGCAGCTTAGGTCCTGGTAGCTACGAGCAGTACTTC.

The rearrangement uses TRBV6-6 and TRBJ2-4; D is perhaps TRBD2 (5 bases). Trimming pared 8 bases from V and 8 bases from J, leaving 13 bases between. The CDR3 extends over 12 amino acids. Germline CDR1 reads MNHNY; CDR2 reads SVGAGI (reference sequence). For the CDR3, the DNA is TGTGCCAGCTCCATGATCGGGGACATTCAGTACTTC. As protein: CASSMIGDIQYF.

The chain joins TRBV28 to TRBJ1-2; the D gene is possibly TRBD1 (6 bases). Germline CDR1 is MDHEN and CDR2 is SYDVKM. The CDR3 runs to 13 residues. The germline V and J ends were trimmed by 7 bases and 2 bases, with 11 bases remaining between them. CDR3 sequence: CASMGGGNYGYTF. CDR3 nucleotide sequence: TGTGCCAGCATGGGGGGGGGCAACTATGGCTACACCTTC.

The chain combines TRBV11-2 with TRBJ2-7; D gene unclear. This CDR3 region has 11 residues. CDR1 is SGHAT and CDR2 is FQNNGV in the germline V gene. V lost 6 bases, J lost 6 bases, and 9 bases lay in between. CDR3 coding DNA: TGTGCCAGCAGACTGGTTGGCGAGCAGTACTTC. Protein sequence: CASRLVGEQYF.

The chain combines TRBV10-2 with TRBJ2-7; D is ambiguous. The ends were cut back, 0 bases at V and 3 bases at J, with 0 bases in the middle. The germline gives CDR1 WSHSY, CDR2 SAAADI. The length of the CDR3 is 11 residues. The DNA of the CDR3 is TGCGCCAGCAGTGAGTCCTACGAGCAGTACTTC. Protein sequence: CASSESYEQYF.

The chain uses TRBV6-2 or TRBV6-3 and TRBJ1-5; D remains ambiguous. Looked up from germline, CDR1 is MNHEY and CDR2 is SVGEGT. The CDR3 is 17 residues long. V gave up 2 bases and J gave up 1 base, with 15 bases separating them. In DNA, the CDR3 is TGTGCCAGCAGTTACGTGGGGAAAACGGGAAGCAATCAGCCCCAGCATTTT. It encodes CASSYVGKTGSNQPQHF.

This clone was observed once. V and J are TRBV5-4 and TRBJ2-2; the D gene could be TRBD1 or TRBD2 (5 bases each). The germline V gene has CDR1 SGHNT and CDR2 YYREEE (reference sequence). V was trimmed by 2 bases and J by 2 bases, leaving 13 bases between them. The CDR3 is 16 residues long. Here the CDR3 reads CASSLERGPNTGELFF. The CDR3 bases are TGTGCCAGCAGCTTAGAACGGGGCCCCAACACCGGGGAGCTGTTTTTT.

This clone showed up just once. J is TRBJ1-2 and V is TRBV28; D remains ambiguous. In germline, CDR1 is MDHEN, CDR2 SYDVKM. This CDR3 region has 14 residues. Trimming cost V 4 bases and J 0 bases, with 9 bases left between them. The CDR3 DNA reads TGTGCCAGCAGTTCCGTAATAACTAACTATGGCTACACCTTC. Protein sequence: CASSSVITNYGYTF.